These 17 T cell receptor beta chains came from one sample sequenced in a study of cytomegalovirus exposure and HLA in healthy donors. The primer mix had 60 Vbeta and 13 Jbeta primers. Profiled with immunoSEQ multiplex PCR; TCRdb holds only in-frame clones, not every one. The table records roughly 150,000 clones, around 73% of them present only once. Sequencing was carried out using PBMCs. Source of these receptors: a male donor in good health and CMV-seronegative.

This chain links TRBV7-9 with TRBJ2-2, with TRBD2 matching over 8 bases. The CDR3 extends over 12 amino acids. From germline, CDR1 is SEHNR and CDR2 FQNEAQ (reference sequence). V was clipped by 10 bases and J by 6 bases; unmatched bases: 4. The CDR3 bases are TGTGCCACCGGGAGGGGACCCGGGGAGCTGTTTTTT. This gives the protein CATGRGPGELFF.

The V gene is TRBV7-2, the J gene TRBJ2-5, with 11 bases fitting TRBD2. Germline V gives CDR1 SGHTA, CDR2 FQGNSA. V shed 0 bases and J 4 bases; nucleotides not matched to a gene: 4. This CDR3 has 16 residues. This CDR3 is CASSLAQLAGGETQYF. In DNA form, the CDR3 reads TGTGCCAGCAGCTTAGCTCAGCTAGCGGGGGGAGAGACCCAGTACTTC.

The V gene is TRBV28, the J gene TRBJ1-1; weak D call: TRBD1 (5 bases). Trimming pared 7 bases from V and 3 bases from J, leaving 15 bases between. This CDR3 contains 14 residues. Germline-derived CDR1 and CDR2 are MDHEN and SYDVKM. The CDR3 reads CASKTQGRDTEAFF. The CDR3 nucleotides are TGTGCCAGCAAAACGCAGGGTAGGGACACTGAAGCTTTCTTT.

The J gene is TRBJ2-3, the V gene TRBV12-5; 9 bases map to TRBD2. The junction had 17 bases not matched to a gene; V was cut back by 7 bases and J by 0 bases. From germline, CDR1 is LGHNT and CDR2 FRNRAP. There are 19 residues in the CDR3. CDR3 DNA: TGTGCTAGTGCCAAACAAGGGGGACTAGCAGAACCCAGCACAGATACGCAGTATTTT. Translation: CASAKQGGLAEPSTDTQYF.

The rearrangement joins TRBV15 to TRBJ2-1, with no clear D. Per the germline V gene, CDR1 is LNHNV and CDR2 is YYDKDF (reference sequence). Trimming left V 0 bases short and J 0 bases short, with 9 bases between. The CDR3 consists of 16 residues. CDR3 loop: CATSRDTFSSYNEQFF. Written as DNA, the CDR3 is TGTGCCACCAGCAGAGATACCTTTAGCTCCTACAATGAGCAGTTCTTC.

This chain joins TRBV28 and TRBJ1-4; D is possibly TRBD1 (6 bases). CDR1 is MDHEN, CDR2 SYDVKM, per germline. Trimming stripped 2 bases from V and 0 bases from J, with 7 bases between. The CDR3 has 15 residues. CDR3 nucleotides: TGTGCCAGCAGTTTACAGGGGACAACTAATGAAAAACTGTTTTTT. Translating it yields CASSLQGTTNEKLFF. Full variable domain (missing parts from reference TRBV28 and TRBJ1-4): DVKVTQSSRYLVKRTGEKVFLECVQDMDHENMFWYRQDPGLGLRLIYFSYDVKMKEKGDIPEGYSVSREKKERFSLILESASTNQTSMYLCASSLQGTTNEKLFFGSGTQLSVL.

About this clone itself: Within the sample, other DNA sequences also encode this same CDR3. The CDR3 sequence is CASSLVAGSSTDTQYF. The CDR3 nucleotides are TGTGCCAGCAGCTTAGTAGCGGGGTCAAGCACAGATACGCAGTATTTT. This chain uses TRBV7-2 with TRBJ2-3; TRBD2 matches 8 bases. CDR3 length: 16 amino acids. V lost 1 base to trimming and J lost 0 bases; unmatched junction nucleotides: 3. CDR1 is SGHTA, CDR2 FQGNSA, per germline. Full variable domain (rest looked up from reference TRBV7-2 and TRBJ2-3): GAGVSQSPSNKVTEKGKDVELRCDPISGHTALYWYRQSLGQGLEFLIYFQGNSAPDKSGLPSDRFSAERTGGSVSTLTIQRTQQEDSAVYLCASSLVAGSSTDTQYFGPGTRLTVL.

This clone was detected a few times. CDR3 in DNA: TGTGCCAGCAGTTTTGGAGACCGACCAAATGAAAAACTGTTTTTT. Translated, it gives CASSFGDRPNEKLFF. This chain connects TRBV28 to TRBJ1-4; D remains ambiguous. Trimming shortened V by 3 bases and J by 5 bases, and 13 bases separated the two germline ends. CDR1 MDHEN and CDR2 SYDVKM come from the germline V gene. The CDR3 is 15 residues long.

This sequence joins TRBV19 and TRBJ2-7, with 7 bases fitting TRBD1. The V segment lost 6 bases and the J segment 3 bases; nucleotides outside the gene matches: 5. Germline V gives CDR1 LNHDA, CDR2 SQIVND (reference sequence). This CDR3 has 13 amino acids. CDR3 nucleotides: TGTGCCAGTAGCTACAGGGGTCGCTACGAGCAGTACTTC. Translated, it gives CASSYRGRYEQYF. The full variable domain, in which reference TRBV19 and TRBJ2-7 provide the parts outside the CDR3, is DGGITQSPKYLFRKEGQNVTLSCEQNLNHDAMYWYRQDPGQGLRLIYYSQIVNDFQKGDIAEGYSVSREKKESFPLTVTSAQKNPTAFYLCASSYRGRYEQYFGPGTRLTVT.

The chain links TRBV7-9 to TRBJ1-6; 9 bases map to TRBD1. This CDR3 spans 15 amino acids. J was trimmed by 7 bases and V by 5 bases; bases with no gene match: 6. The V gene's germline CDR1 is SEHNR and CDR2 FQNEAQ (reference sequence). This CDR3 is CASSQGGTGNSPLHF. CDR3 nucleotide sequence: TGTGCCAGCAGCCAGGGTGGGACAGGGAATTCACCCCTCCACTTT.

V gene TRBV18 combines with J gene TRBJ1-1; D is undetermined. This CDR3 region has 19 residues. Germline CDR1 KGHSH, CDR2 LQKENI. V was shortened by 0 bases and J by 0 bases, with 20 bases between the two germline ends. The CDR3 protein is CASSPPLIGVGSMNTEAFF. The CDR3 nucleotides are TGTGCCAGCTCACCACCGTTGATAGGAGTTGGGTCCATGAACACTGAAGCTTTCTTT.

CDR3 region: CASSQSDRGKGQPQHF. The DNA for the CDR3 is TGTGCCAGCAGCCAATCGGACAGGGGGAAGGGGCAGCCCCAGCATTTT. The chain joins TRBV7-6 to TRBJ1-5; 10 positions agree with TRBD1. Germline V lookup: CDR1 SGHVS, CDR2 FNYEAQ. The V gene end was trimmed by 5 bases and the J gene end by 7 bases; junction bases not matched to a gene: 11. This CDR3 comprises 16 residues.

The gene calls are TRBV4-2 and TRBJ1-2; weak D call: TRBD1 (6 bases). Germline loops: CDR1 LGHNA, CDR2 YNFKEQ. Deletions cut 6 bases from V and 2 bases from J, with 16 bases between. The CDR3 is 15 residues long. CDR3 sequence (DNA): TGTGCCAGCAGTCCTGCCCCGACAGGCAACTATGGCTACACCTTC. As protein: CASSPAPTGNYGYTF.

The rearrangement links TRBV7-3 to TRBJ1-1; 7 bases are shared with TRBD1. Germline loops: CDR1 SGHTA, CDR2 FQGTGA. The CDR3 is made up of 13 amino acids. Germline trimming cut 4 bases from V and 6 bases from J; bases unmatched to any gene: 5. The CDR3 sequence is CASSSTGVAEAFF. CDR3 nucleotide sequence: TGTGCCAGCAGCTCAACAGGGGTGGCTGAAGCTTTCTTT.

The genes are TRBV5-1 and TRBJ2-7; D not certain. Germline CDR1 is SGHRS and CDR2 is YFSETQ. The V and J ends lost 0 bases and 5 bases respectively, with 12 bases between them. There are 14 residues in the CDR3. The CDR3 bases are TGCGCCAGCAGCTTGGGACTCCAAGGAAACGAGCAGTACTTC. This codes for CASSLGLQGNEQYF.

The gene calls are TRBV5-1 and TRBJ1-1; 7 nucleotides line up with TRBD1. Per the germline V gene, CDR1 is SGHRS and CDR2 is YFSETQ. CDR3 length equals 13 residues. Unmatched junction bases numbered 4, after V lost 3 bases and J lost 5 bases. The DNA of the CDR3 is TGCGCCAGCAGCTGGACAGGAGAAACTGAAGCTTTCTTT. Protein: CASSWTGETEAFF.

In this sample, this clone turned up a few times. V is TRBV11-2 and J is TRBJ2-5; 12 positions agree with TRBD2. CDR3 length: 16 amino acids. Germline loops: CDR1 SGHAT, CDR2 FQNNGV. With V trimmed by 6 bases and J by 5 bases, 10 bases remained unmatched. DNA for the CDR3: TGTGCCAGCAGTACGGGACTAGCGGGTCTGGAGGAGACCCAGTACTTC. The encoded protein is CASSTGLAGLEETQYF. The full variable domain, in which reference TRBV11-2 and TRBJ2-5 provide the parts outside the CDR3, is EAGVAQSPRYKIIEKRQSVAFWCNPISGHATLYWYQQILGQGPKLLIQFQNNGVVDDSQLPKDRFSAERLKGVDSTLKIQPAKLEDSAVYLCASSTGLAGLEETQYFGPGTRLLVL.